The text below deals with one TCR beta chain. Its antigen is unidentified. The record originates from a study of blood T cells in healthy people across ages. Study-wide results and limits: Unsorted PBMCs prevented conclusive naive versus antigen-experienced comparison.

Then a second PCR, running about 6 to 12 cycles, was carried out with a sample-barcoded 5' primer and a J-beta primer mix. TCRdb re-analysed the 5' RACE reads in MiXCR, keeping a single row per CDR3 protein. The repertoire includes some 1.4 million distinct CDR3 sequences, 42% of them detected once, and 7% to 9% sits in the top ten. Germline CDR1 and CDR2: GTSNPN and SVGIG (reference sequence). With V trimmed by 4 bases and J by 6 bases, 9 bases remained unmatched. This CDR3 is built from 15 residues. Sequencing input: blood. The chain joins TRBV30 to TRBJ2-1; 10 nucleotides match TRBD2. The TCR comes from a woman under 30 in good health. The CDR3 reads CAWTPYSGRSNEQFF. Here the CDR3 DNA reads TGTGCCTGGACGCCCTATAGCGGGAGGTCCAATGAGCAGTTCTTC.